What follows is one TCR beta chain and its context. In the study's own analysis: Reference gene primers were amplified, and this amplification served to estimate nucleated cell counts. Repertoires were generated with immunoSEQ multiplex PCR, while TCRdb's copy carries only in-frame clones and drops some. That table gives V, J and clone size, and the DNA gave D and trimming. The sample holds 89,000 or so clones, around 96% seen once. The sample belongs to a study of blood T cell repertoires in COVID-19. As for the study in general: The United States, Italy and Spain provided the acute and convalescent COVID-19 samples. PBMCs, B-cell-depleted T cells, or T cells provided the cDNA or gDNA that made up the material.

V lost 3 bases to trimming and J lost 7 bases, with 12 bases between them. The CDR3 sequence is 12 residues long. CDR1 and CDR2 from the germline V gene are SQVTM and ANQGSEA. The V gene is TRBV29-1, the J gene TRBJ1-1; D gene ambiguous. The sequenced sample consisted of peripheral blood. This sequence originates from a human donor with active COVID-19. The donor label of this sample is uncertain. Here the CDR3 DNA reads TGCAGCGTTGACTTCGGGAATGGTGAAGCTTTCTTT. Encoded protein: CSVDFGNGEAFF.